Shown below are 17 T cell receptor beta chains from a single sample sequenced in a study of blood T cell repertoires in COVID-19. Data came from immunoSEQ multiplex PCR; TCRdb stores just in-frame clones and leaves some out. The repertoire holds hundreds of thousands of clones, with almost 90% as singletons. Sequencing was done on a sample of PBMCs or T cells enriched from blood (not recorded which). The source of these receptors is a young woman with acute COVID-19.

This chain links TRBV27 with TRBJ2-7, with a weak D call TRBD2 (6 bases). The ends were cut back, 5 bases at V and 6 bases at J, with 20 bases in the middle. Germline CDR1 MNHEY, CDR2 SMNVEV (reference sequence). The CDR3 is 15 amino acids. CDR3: CASSPRSGVFGEQYF. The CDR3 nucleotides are TGTGCCAGCAGTCCGAGGTCGGGGGTGTTCGGCGAGCAGTACTTC.

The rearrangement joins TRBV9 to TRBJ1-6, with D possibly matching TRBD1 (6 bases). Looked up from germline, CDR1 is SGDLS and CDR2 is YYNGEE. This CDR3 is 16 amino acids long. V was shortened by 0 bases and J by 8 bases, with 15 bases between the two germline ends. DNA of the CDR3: TGTGCCAGCAGCGTAGAGGCACAGGGAGCCTATTCACCCCTCCACTTT. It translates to CASSVEAQGAYSPLHF.

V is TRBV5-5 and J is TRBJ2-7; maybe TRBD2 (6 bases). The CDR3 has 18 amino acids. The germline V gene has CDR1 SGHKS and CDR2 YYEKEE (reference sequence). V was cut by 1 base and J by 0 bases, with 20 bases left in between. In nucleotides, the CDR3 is TGTGCCAGCAGCTTGCGCCCGGCCGGGGCGGGGCCCTCCTACGAGCAGTACTTC. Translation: CASSLRPAGAGPSYEQYF.

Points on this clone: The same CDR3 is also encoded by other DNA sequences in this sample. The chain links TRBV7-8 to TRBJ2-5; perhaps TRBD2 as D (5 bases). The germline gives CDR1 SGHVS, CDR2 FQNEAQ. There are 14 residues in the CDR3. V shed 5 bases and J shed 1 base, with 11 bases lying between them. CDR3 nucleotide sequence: TGTGCCAGCAGCCCGAGGAGGTCCCAAGAGACCCAGTACTTC. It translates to CASSPRRSQETQYF.

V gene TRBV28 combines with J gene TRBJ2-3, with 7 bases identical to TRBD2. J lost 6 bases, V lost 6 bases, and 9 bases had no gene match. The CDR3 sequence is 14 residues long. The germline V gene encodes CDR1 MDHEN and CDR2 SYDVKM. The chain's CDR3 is CASSPLAELDTQYF. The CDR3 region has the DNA TGTGCCAGCAGCCCTCTAGCGGAACTGGATACGCAGTATTTT.

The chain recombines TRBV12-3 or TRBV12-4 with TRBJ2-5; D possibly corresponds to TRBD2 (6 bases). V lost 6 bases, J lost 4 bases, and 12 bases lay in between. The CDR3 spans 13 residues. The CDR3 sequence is CASRAGLVETQYF. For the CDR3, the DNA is TGTGCCAGCAGGGCGGGACTGGTAGAGACCCAGTACTTC.

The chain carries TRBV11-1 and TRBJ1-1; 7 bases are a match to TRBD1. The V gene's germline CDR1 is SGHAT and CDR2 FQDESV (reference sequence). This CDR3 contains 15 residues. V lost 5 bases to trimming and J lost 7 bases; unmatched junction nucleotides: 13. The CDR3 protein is CASSNTWDSNYEAFF. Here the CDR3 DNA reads TGTGCCAGCAGCAATACCTGGGACAGTAACTATGAAGCTTTCTTT.

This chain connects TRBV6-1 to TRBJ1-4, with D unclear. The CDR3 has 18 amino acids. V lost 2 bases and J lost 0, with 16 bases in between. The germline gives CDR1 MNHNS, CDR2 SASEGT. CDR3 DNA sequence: TGTGCCAGCAGTGAACAGCTGGGCGCGGGTTCAACTAATGAAAAACTGTTTTTT. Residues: CASSEQLGAGSTNEKLFF.

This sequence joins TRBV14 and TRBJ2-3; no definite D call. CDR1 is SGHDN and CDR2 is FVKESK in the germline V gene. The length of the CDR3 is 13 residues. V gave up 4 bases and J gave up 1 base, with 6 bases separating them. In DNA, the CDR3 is TGTGCCAGCAGCCCCCAGGGCACAGATACGCAGTATTTT. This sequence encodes CASSPQGTDTQYF.

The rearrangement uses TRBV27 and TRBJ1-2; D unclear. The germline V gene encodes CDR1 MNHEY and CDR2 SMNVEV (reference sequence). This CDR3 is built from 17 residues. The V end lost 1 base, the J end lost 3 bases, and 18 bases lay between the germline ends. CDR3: CASSLYSMGVSHYGYTF. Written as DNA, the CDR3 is TGTGCCAGCAGTTTATATTCGATGGGAGTATCGCACTATGGCTACACCTTC.

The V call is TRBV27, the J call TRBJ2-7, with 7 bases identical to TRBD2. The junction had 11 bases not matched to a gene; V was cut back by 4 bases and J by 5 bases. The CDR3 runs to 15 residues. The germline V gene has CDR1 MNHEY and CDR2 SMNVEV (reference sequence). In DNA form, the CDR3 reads TGTGCCAGCAGTTCACTAGCGTCCTCGGGTCACGAGCAGTACTTC. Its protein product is CASSSLASSGHEQYF.

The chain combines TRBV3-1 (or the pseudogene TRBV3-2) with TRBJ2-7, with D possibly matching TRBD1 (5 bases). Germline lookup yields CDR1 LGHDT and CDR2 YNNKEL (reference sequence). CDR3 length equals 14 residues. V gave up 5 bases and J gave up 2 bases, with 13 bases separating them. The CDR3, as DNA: TGTGCCAGCAGCAACAGACAGCTGGCCTACGAGCAGTACTTC. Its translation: CASSNRQLAYEQYF.

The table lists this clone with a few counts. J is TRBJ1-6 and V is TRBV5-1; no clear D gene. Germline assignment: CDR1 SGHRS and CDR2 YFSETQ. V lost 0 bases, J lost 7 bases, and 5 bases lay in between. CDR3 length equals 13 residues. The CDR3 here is CASSLERNSPLHF. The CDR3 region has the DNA TGCGCCAGCAGCTTGGAGCGGAATTCACCCCTCCACTTT.

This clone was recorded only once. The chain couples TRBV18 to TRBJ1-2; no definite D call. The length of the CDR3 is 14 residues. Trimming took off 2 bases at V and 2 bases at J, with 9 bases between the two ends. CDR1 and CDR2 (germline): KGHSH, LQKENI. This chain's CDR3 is CASSPNSQNYGYTF. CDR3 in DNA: TGTGCCAGCTCACCAAATTCACAAAACTATGGCTACACCTTC.

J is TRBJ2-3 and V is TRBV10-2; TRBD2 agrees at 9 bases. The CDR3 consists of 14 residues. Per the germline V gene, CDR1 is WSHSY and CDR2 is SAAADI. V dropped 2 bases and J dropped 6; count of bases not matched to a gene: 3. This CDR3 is CASSEGLATDTQYF. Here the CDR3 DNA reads TGCGCCAGCAGTGAGGGACTAGCGACGGATACGCAGTATTTT.

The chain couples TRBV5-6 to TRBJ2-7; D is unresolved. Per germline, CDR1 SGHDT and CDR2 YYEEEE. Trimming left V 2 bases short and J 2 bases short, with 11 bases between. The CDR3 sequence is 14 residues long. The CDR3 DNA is TGTGCCAGCAGCTTCGGCAGGCAGACCTACGAGCAGTACTTC. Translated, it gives CASSFGRQTYEQYF.

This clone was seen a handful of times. CDR3 sequence reads: CAWNRGYTEAFF. CDR3 nucleotide sequence: TGTGCCTGGAACAGGGGGTACACTGAAGCTTTCTTT. V gene TRBV30 combines with J gene TRBJ1-1, with 8 bases identical to TRBD1. V lost 4 bases to trimming and J lost 3 bases; unmatched junction nucleotides: 1. The CDR3 contains 12 residues. Germline assignment: CDR1 GTSNPN and CDR2 SVGIG (reference sequence).